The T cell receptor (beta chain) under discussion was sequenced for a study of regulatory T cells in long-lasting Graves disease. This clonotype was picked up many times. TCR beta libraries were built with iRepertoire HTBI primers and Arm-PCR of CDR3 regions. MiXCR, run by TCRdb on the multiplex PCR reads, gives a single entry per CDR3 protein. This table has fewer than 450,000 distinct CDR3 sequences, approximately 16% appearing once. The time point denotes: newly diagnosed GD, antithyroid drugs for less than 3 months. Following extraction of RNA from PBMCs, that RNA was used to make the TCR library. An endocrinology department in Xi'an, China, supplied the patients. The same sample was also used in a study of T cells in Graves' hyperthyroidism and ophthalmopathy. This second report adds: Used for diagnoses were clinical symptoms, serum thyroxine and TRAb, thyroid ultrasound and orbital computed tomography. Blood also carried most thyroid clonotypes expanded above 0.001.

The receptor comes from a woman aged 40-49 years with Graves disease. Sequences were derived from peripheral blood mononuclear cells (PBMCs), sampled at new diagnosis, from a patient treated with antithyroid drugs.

CDR3 bases: TGCGCCAGCAGCCAAATTCGGGGCCAAGAGACCCAGTACTTC. Translated, it gives CASSQIRGQETQYF. The chain combines TRBV4-1 with TRBJ2-5, with TRBD2 as a possible D gene (5 bases). CDR1 MGHRA and CDR2 YSYEKL come from the germline V gene. Trimming pared 2 bases from V and 1 base from J, leaving 8 bases between. The CDR3 extends over 14 amino acids.